The text below deals with one T cell receptor beta chain. The sample is drawn from a study of blood T cell repertoires in COVID-19. Overall study context: T cells, B-cell-depleted T cells, or PBMCs provided the cDNA or gDNA that served as material.

The protocol was immunoSEQ multiplex PCR, while the TCRdb copy is restricted to in-frame clones and leaves out a portion. The sample contains 200,000 or so clones, around 81% of which appear only once. Input material: PBMCs or T cells enriched from blood (not recorded which). The source of this sequence is a man aged 40-50 years who had recovered from COVID-19.

This CDR3 is CASSRWRGGADTQYF. For the CDR3, the DNA is TGTGCCAGCAGCCGCTGGCGGGGGGGTGCAGATACGCAGTATTTT. The chain links TRBV14 to TRBJ2-3; 9 bases match TRBD2. Per the germline V gene, CDR1 is SGHDN and CDR2 is FVKESK. Germline trimming cut 4 bases from V and 4 bases from J; bases unmatched to any gene: 6. The CDR3 consists of 15 residues.